This T cell receptor (beta chain) originates from a study of blood T cells in healthy people across ages. For the second PCR, which ran for 7 to 11 cycles, a sample-barcoded 5' primer and a J-beta primer mix were used. Tagging of each cDNA molecule was performed by a template-switch adaptor with 12 random nucleotides. TCRdb passed the 5' RACE reads through MiXCR, listing each CDR3 protein once. The repertoire holds hundreds of thousands of distinct CDR3 sequences, with about a fifth as singletons. The CDR3 consists of 14 residues. V lost 1 base, J lost 3 bases, and 9 bases lay in between. CDR1 and CDR2 (germline): SGHTA, FQGNSA. Each donor gave 9 to 10 milliliters of peripheral blood. Total RNA, at least 5 micrograms per sample, was extracted from PBMCs. This clonotype has a handful of counts.

The sequencing input was blood. The genes are TRBV7-2 and TRBJ1-1; D is undetermined. The TCR originated in a man aged 65-85 years in good health. CDR3 DNA sequence: TGTGCCAGCAGCTTAGTCGGGGTCGACACTGAAGCTTTCTTT. Translation: CASSLVGVDTEAFF.